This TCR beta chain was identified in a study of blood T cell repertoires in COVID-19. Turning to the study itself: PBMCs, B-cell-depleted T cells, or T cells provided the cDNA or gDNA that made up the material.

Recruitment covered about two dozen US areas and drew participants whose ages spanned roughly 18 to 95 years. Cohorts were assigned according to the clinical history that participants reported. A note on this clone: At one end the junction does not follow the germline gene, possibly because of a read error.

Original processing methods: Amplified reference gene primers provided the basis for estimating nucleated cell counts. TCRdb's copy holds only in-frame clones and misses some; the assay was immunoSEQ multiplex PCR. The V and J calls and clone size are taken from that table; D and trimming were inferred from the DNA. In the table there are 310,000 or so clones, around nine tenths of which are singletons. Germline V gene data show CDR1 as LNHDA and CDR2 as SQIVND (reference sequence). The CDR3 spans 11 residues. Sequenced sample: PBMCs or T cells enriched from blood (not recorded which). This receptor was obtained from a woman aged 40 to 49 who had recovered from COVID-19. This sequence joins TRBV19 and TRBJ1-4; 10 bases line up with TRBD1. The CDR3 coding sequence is TGTGCCAGTAGTATGGCCGGGACAGGGGTTTTT. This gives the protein CASSMAGTGVF.